Following are 27 T cell receptor beta chains from one sample sequenced in a study of identical twins. TCRdb fed the 5' RACE reads into MiXCR, producing one record per CDR3 protein. In the table there are a few hundred thousand distinct CDR3 sequences, roughly a quarter of which are singletons. These data were also reused for a study on T cells expressing NK-cell markers.

The material sequenced was CD4+ T cells sorted from blood. The receptors were gathered from a woman aged 18-29 years in good health.

This chain joins TRBV12-3 or TRBV12-4 and TRBJ1-1; 8 nucleotides line up with TRBD1. Trimming at V came to 6 bases and at J to 1 base, leaving 7 bases not matched to a gene. This CDR3 spans 15 amino acids. The CDR3, as DNA: TGTGCCAGCAGCCCAGACAGGGGAGGGAACACTGAAGCTTTCTTT. It yields the protein CASSPDRGGNTEAFF.

The genes are TRBV5-4 and TRBJ2-3, with a possible D match to TRBD1 (6 bases). Germline CDR1 and CDR2: SGHNT and YYREEE (reference sequence). The CDR3 length is 16 residues. Trimming stripped 0 bases from V and 1 base from J, with 12 bases between. This chain's CDR3 is CASSLGTARGTDTQYF. The CDR3 nucleotides read TGTGCCAGCAGCTTGGGGACAGCAAGAGGCACAGATACGCAGTATTTT.

V and J are TRBV20-1 and TRBJ2-3; 7 nucleotides align to TRBD2. Per germline, CDR1 DFQATT and CDR2 SNEGSKA (reference sequence). The CDR3 consists of 14 residues. V trimming: 6 bases; J trimming: 3 bases; junction bases outside the gene matches: 9. This CDR3 reads CSALGRRGTDTQYF. The CDR3 DNA reads TGCAGTGCACTGGGTAGGCGGGGGACAGATACGCAGTATTTT.

The chain carries TRBV6-2 or TRBV6-3 and TRBJ2-1, with a possible D match to TRBD1 (5 bases). CDR1 and CDR2 from the germline V gene are MNHEY and SVGEGT. The CDR3 loop spans 13 amino acids. V lost 6 bases and J lost 4, with 10 bases in between. CDR3 region: CASREDTYNEQFF. The CDR3 nucleotides read TGTGCCAGCAGAGAGGACACTTACAATGAGCAGTTCTTC.

V and J are TRBV6-2 or TRBV6-3 and TRBJ1-2; TRBD1 matches 7 bases. CDR1 and CDR2 from the germline V gene are MNHEY and SVGEGT. The CDR3 length is 16 residues. The V gene end was trimmed by 2 bases and the J gene end by 2 bases; junction bases not matched to a gene: 8. The CDR3 here is CASSYPTGTANYGYTF. The CDR3 DNA follows: TGTGCCAGCAGTTACCCGACCGGGACAGCAAACTATGGCTACACCTTC.

This chain joins TRBV5-1 and TRBJ1-4, with D maybe TRBD1 (6 bases). The CDR3 consists of 14 residues. CDR1 and CDR2 from the germline V gene are SGHRS and YFSETQ. The V and J ends lost 1 base and 13 bases respectively, with 17 bases between them. CDR3 region: CASSLNTAGAGLFF. CDR3 bases: TGCGCCAGCAGCTTGAACACCGCGGGGGCAGGACTGTTTTTT.

This clonotype occurred a few times. The rearrangement links TRBV7-2 to TRBJ1-1; D not certain. V lost 5 bases, J lost 4 bases, and 11 bases lay in between. This CDR3 comprises 13 residues. Germline values: CDR1 SGHTA, CDR2 FQGNSA. DNA of the CDR3: TGTGCCAGCAGCACCCGGTTCGGCACTGAAGCTTTCTTT. It encodes CASSTRFGTEAFF.

This clonotype was counted many times. The CDR3, as DNA: TGCGCCAGCAGCAAGGGGATAGGGACCTACGAGCAGTACTTC. Translation gives CASSKGIGTYEQYF. The chain carries TRBV4-3 and TRBJ2-7; D is possibly TRBD1 (5 bases). The germline CDR1 and CDR2 sequences are LGHNA and YSLEER. The CDR3 totals 14 residues. V lost 5 bases, J lost 2 bases, and 13 bases lay in between.

The J gene is TRBJ1-1, the V gene TRBV6-2 or TRBV6-3; D not certain. The CDR3 extends over 13 amino acids. Trimming cost V 0 bases and J 4 bases, with 6 bases left between them. From germline, CDR1 is MNHEY and CDR2 SVGEGT. CDR3 sequence reads: CASSYSKITEAFF. The CDR3 bases are TGTGCCAGCAGTTACTCGAAGATCACTGAAGCTTTCTTT.

The V call is TRBV20-1, the J call TRBJ2-7; 9 bases are a match to TRBD1. V was clipped by 6 bases and J by 5 bases; unmatched bases: 14. The CDR3 totals 15 residues. The germline V gene encodes CDR1 DFQATT and CDR2 SNEGSKA (reference sequence). The CDR3 bases are TGCAGTGCCCAGAGTCCCGGGACAGGGTATCACGAGCAGTACTTC. Translating it yields CSAQSPGTGYHEQYF.

This clonotype turned up a few times. This sequence joins TRBV11-2 and TRBJ2-7, with TRBD2 matching 7 bases. J gave up 4 bases and V 5 bases, and 8 bases lay outside the gene matches. The germline V gene encodes CDR1 SGHAT and CDR2 FQNNGV. The CDR3 has 14 amino acids. CDR3 nucleotide sequence: TGTGCCAGCAGCCTTAGCGGGTGGCTGTACGAGCAGTACTTC. Amino acids: CASSLSGWLYEQYF.

V gene TRBV20-1 combines with J gene TRBJ2-1, with 7 nucleotides matching TRBD2. V gave up 6 bases and J gave up 0 bases; unmatched junction bases: 5. This CDR3 is 14 amino acids long. The germline CDR1 and CDR2 sequences are DFQATT and SNEGSKA (reference sequence). The chain's CDR3 is CSALADASYNEQFF. The DNA of the CDR3 is TGCAGTGCCCTAGCGGACGCCTCCTACAATGAGCAGTTCTTC.

This clonotype was recorded a few times. The rearrangement joins TRBV4-3 to TRBJ1-4; D unclear. The CDR3 length is 15 residues. The germline CDR1 and CDR2 sequences are LGHNA and YSLEER. V was trimmed by 0 bases and J by 7 bases, leaving 12 bases between them. CDR3 loop: CASSQDLGKIEKLFF. The CDR3 DNA reads TGCGCCAGCAGCCAAGATCTCGGTAAAATTGAAAAACTGTTTTTT.

In this sample, this clonotype turned up a few times. This chain connects TRBV20-1 to TRBJ2-7; perhaps TRBD1 as D (5 bases). Germline CDR1 DFQATT, CDR2 SNEGSKA (reference sequence). V was cut by 2 bases and J by 6 bases, with 11 bases left in between. This CDR3 is 12 amino acids long. The CDR3 DNA follows: TGCAGTGCTAGACAGGGATTGGGCGAGCAGTACTTC. It specifies CSARQGLGEQYF.

This chain uses TRBV12-3 or TRBV12-4 with TRBJ1-1; D gene ambiguous. The V end lost 3 bases, the J end lost 4 bases, and 9 bases lay between the germline ends. The CDR3 covers 13 residues. The CDR3 is CASSFGSITEAFF. The CDR3 region has the DNA TGTGCCAGCAGTTTCGGTAGCATCACTGAAGCTTTCTTT.

This clonotype was counted between two and nine times. This rearrangement joins TRBV10-3 to TRBJ2-3, with TRBD1 identical over 7 bases. CDR3 length: 13 amino acids. V dropped 9 bases and J dropped 2; count of bases not matched to a gene: 5. The germline V gene has CDR1 ENHRY and CDR2 SYGVKD. This CDR3 is CAIEGQTTDTQYF. In nucleotides, the CDR3 is TGTGCCATAGAGGGACAGACCACAGATACGCAGTATTTT.

This clonotype turned up a few times. The CDR3 reads CASSVVDASYGYTF. CDR3 nucleotide sequence: TGTGCCAGCAGCGTAGTCGACGCTAGTTATGGCTACACCTTC. The genes are TRBV9 and TRBJ1-2; D remains unclear. The germline CDR1 and CDR2 sequences are SGDLS and YYNGEE. Trimming removed 0 bases from V and 5 bases from J, with 11 bases in between. This CDR3 comprises 14 residues.

The chain combines TRBV20-1 with TRBJ2-2, with 7 bases identical to TRBD2. The CDR3 is made up of 16 amino acids. Germline V gene lookup returns CDR1 DFQATT and CDR2 SNEGSKA (reference sequence). Trimming took 1 base from V and 0 from J; bases not matched to a gene: 5. The chain's CDR3 is CSARGGGGANTGELFF. The CDR3 DNA follows: TGCAGTGCTAGAGGAGGCGGGGGAGCGAACACCGGGGAGCTGTTTTTT.

V usage is TRBV7-2 and J usage is TRBJ2-4; TRBD1 matches at 9 bases. The CDR3 contains 14 residues. J lost 8 bases, V lost 5 bases, and 7 bases had no gene match. CDR1 and CDR2 (germline): SGHTA, FQGNSA. CDR3 DNA sequence: TGTGCCAGCAGCCCGACAGGGGGGGGACACATTCAGTACTTC. Residues: CASSPTGGGHIQYF.

This rearrangement joins TRBV5-1 to TRBJ2-7, with 7 bases aligning to TRBD2. The germline gives CDR1 SGHRS, CDR2 YFSETQ. The CDR3 has 14 residues. V gave up 4 bases and J gave up 6 bases; unmatched junction bases: 10. This chain's CDR3 is CASSTGGRGREQYF. CDR3 nucleotides: TGCGCCAGCAGCACCGGGGGGAGGGGACGCGAGCAGTACTTC. Based on the CDR3 plus reference TRBV5-1 and TRBJ2-7, the full variable domain is KAGVTQTPRYLIKTRGQQVTLSCSPISGHRSVSWYQQTPGQGLQFLFEYFSETQRNKGNFPGRFSGRQFSNSRSEMNVSTLELGDSALYLCASSTGGRGREQYFGPGTRLTVT.

This clonotype came up a few times. V gene TRBV7-2 combines with J gene TRBJ2-3; 8 bases are a match to TRBD2. The length of the CDR3 is 14 residues. With 10 bases clipped from V and 4 bases from J, the junction kept 10 bases outside the gene matches. Germline V gene sequence: CDR1 SGHTA, CDR2 FQGNSA. The CDR3 region is CATAGGGGADTQYF. The DNA of the CDR3 is TGTGCCACCGCGGGGGGAGGAGGGGCAGATACGCAGTATTTT. Full variable domain (missing parts from reference TRBV7-2 and TRBJ2-3): GAGVSQSPSNKVTEKGKDVELRCDPISGHTALYWYRQSLGQGLEFLIYFQGNSAPDKSGLPSDRFSAERTGGSVSTLTIQRTQQEDSAVYLCATAGGGGADTQYFGPGTRLTVL.

The chain employs TRBV7-2 and TRBJ2-1; D uncertain. Germline CDR1 and CDR2: SGHTA and FQGNSA. This CDR3 contains 13 residues. The V gene lost 5 bases and the J gene lost 5 bases, with 10 bases spanning the gap. The CDR3 region has the DNA TGTGCCAGCAGCCCCAGGACCCACAATGAGCAGTTCTTC. This codes for CASSPRTHNEQFF.

The chain employs TRBV11-3 and TRBJ2-3; D remains ambiguous. CDR1 SGHNT and CDR2 YENEEA come from the germline V gene. The ends were cut back, 4 bases at V and 4 bases at J, with 12 bases in the middle. This CDR3 comprises 14 residues. The CDR3 DNA reads as TGTGCCAGCAGCTATTCTAGAGGCTCAGATACGCAGTATTTT. Amino acids: CASSYSRGSDTQYF.

This clonotype was found a few times. The rearrangement uses TRBV7-3 and TRBJ1-6; TRBD1 aligns across 8 bases. Germline V gene sequence: CDR1 SGHTA, CDR2 FQGTGA. V gave up 3 bases and J gave up 9 bases; unmatched junction bases: 7. The CDR3 length is 15 residues. The CDR3 nucleotides read TGTGCCAGCAGCTTCGACAGGGGAGGATCTTCACCCCTCCACTTT. It specifies CASSFDRGGSSPLHF. The whole variable domain, remainder taken from reference TRBV7-3 and TRBJ1-6, is GAGVSQTPSNKVTEKGKYVELRCDPISGHTALYWYRQSLGQGPEFLIYFQGTGAADDSGLPNDRFFAVRPEGSVSTLKIQRTERGDSAVYLCASSFDRGGSSPLHFGNGTRLTVT.

This clonotype was counted between two and nine times. The genes are TRBV5-6 and TRBJ2-7, with 7 bases aligning to TRBD1. The CDR3 covers 15 residues. The V and J ends lost 4 bases and 6 bases, in that order; junction bases with no gene match: 13. Germline V gene sequence: CDR1 SGHDT, CDR2 YYEEEE. CDR3: CASSPLGAGGFEQYF. The CDR3 bases are TGTGCCAGCAGCCCCCTAGGGGCAGGGGGTTTCGAGCAGTACTTC.

This clonotype was counted a few times. The chain is built from TRBV6-1 and TRBJ1-3, with TRBD1 matching over 9 bases. The germline V gene has CDR1 MNHNS and CDR2 SASEGT. V shed 11 bases, J shed 3 bases, and the junction held 11 bases outside the gene matches. This CDR3 has 15 residues. This CDR3 reads CAGAWGTGCGNTIYF. In nucleotides, the CDR3 is TGTGCCGGAGCGTGGGGGACAGGGTGTGGAAACACCATATATTTT.

V and J are TRBV3-1 and TRBJ2-7; D remains unclear. This CDR3 is built from 13 residues. CDR1 LGHDT and CDR2 YNNKEL come from the germline V gene (reference sequence). The germline V and J ends were trimmed by 0 bases and 4 bases, with 7 bases remaining between them. This CDR3 is CASSQESVYEQYF. The DNA for the CDR3 is TGTGCCAGCAGCCAAGAGTCAGTTTACGAGCAGTACTTC.